This T cell receptor beta chain was captured by sequencing in a study of identical twins. Germline CDR1 reads SEHNR; CDR2 reads FQNEAQ (reference sequence). The CDR3 runs 17 residues. Losses at the gene ends were 4 bases for V and 3 bases for J; bases not matched to a gene: 9. MiXCR, run by TCRdb on the 5' RACE reads, gives a single entry per CDR3 protein. The sample includes over 250,000 distinct CDR3 sequences, roughly 9.7% seen only once; the top ten take roughly 7%. This same sample was also taken into another study, of yellow fever vaccine responses in identical twins.

Sample: CD8+ T cells sorted from blood. The chain couples TRBV7-9 to TRBJ2-7, with 13 nucleotides matching TRBD2. The sequence was collected from a woman aged 18-35 years in good health. The CDR3 bases are TGTGCCAGCAGCTCCAGGGGGGGACTAGCGGGGAACTACGAGCAGTACTTC. Amino acid sequence: CASSSRGGLAGNYEQYF.